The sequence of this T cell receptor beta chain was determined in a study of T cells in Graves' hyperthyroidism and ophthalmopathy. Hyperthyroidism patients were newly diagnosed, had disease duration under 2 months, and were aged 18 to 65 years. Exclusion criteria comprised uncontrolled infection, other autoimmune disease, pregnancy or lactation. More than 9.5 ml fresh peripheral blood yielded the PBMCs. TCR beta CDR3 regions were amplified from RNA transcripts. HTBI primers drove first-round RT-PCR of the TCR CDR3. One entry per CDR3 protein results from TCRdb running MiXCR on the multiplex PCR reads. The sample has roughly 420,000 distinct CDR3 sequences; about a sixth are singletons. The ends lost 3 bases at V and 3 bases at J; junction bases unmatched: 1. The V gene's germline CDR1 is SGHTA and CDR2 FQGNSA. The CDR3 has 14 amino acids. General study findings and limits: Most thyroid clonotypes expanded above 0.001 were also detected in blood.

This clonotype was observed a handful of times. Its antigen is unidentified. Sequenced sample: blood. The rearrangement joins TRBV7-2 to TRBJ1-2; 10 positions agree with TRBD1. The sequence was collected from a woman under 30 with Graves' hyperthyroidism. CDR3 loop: CASSLDRGDYGYTF. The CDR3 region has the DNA TGTGCCAGCAGCTTGGACAGGGGGGACTATGGCTACACCTTC.